This T cell receptor beta chain was identified in a study of cytomegalovirus exposure and HLA in healthy donors. Study as a whole: As released early, the data held 70 million to 95 million unique TCRs from HLA-typed donors. Findings of the study overall: Follow-up analysis later connected one missense variant in DCLRE1C with trimming of TCR beta V- and J-genes.

Trimming pared 5 bases from V and 2 bases from J, leaving 13 bases between. Looked up from germline, CDR1 is LNHDA and CDR2 is SQIVND (reference sequence). The CDR3 is 14 amino acids. It was with 60 Vbeta and 13 Jbeta primers that the PCR ran. Data came from immunoSEQ multiplex PCR; TCRdb stores just in-frame clones and leaves some out. The data show approximately 110,000 clones, with around 75% seen just once and 0.85% to 0.9% held by the top ten. On this clone: Its specificity is not known.

The V gene is TRBV19, the J gene TRBJ2-7, with a possible D match to TRBD2 (5 bases). Sequenced material: PBMCs. The source of this sequence is a woman aged 25 to 39 in good health and CMV-seronegative. CDR3 sequence reads: CASSWAEGTYEQYF. CDR3 nucleotide sequence: TGTGCCAGTAGTTGGGCCGAGGGTACCTACGAGCAGTACTTC.